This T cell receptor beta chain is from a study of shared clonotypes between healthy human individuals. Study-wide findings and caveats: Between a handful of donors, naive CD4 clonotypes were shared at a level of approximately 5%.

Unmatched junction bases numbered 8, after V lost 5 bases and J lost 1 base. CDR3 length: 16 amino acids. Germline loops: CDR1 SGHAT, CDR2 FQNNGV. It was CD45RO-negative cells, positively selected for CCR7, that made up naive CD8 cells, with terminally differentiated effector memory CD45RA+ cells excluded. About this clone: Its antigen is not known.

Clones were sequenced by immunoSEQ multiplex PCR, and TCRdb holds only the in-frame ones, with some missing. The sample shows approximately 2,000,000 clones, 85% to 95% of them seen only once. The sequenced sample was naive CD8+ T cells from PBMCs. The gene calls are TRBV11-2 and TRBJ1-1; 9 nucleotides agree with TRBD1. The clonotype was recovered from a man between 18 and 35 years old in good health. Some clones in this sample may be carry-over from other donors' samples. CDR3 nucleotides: TGTGCCAGCAGCGCCGGACAGGGGTGGCGGAACACTGAAGCTTTCTTT. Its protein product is CASSAGQGWRNTEAFF.